The rows below give T cell receptor beta chains drawn from one sample of a study of a mutant IDH1 vaccine in newly diagnosed glioma. Profiled with immunoSEQ multiplex PCR; TCRdb holds only in-frame clones, not every one. Among tens of thousands of clones listed, over 75% were seen once. The sample was PBMCs, taken from a glioma patient treated with radiotherapy, temozolomide or both. The receptor source for this set is a man aged 30 to 39 with glioma. CDR3s include the opening cysteine and the closing phenylalanine or tryptophan. The D gene is left open where the match is weak. Part of the rows lack a size; the others show once, few, many or a class for expanded clones.

j_call | d_call | clone_size | v_call | cdr3_aa
TRBJ2-7 | - | once | TRBV5-1 | CASSLDLYEQYF
TRBJ1-5 | TRBD1 | - | TRBV6-5 | CASSRQGASNQPQHF
TRBJ1-2 | TRBD1 | once | TRBV6-6 | CASSYRTGLNYGYTF
TRBJ2-3 | - | - | TRBV5-5 | CASSFRGTITDTQYF
TRBJ2-1 | TRBD2 | - | TRBV5-4 | CASRSGTSGLPSYNEQFF
TRBJ2-3 | TRBD1 | - | TRBV7-9 | CASSRDRGRTDTQYF
TRBJ1-6 | - | - | TRBV5-1 | CAGSLEGSYSSYNSPLHF
TRBJ2-1 | - | - | TRBV4-1 | CASSQDGDNEQFF
TRBJ2-2 | - | few | TRBV2 | CASRGDFSRTGELFF
TRBJ2-2 | - | - | TRBV7-9 | CASEQDSANTGELFF
TRBJ2-3 | - | - | TRBV5-1 | CASSLRGEDTDTQYF
TRBJ1-4 | - | - | TRBV2 | CASSVRGSNEKLFF
TRBJ2-7 | TRBD1 | - | TRBV28 | CASSLWTGDNEQYF
TRBJ1-4 | - | - | TRBV10-3 | CAISDSQANEKLFF
TRBJ1-5 | - | - | TRBV2 | CASSDGQPQHF
TRBJ2-3 | - | - | TRBV19 | CASVGTDTQYF
TRBJ1-3 | - | - | TRBV5-1 | CASSKDGLDSGNTIYF
TRBJ2-3 | - | - | TRBV2 | CASGADPTKKIDTQYF
TRBJ2-3 | - | - | TRBV4-2 | CASSQLRGADTQYF
TRBJ2-7 | TRBD1 | - | TRBV11-1 | CASSLVFSDRDHEQYF
TRBJ1-2 | - | - | TRBV6-1 | CASRDRVYGYTF
TRBJ2-7 | - | - | TRBV7-9 | CASSSRDIYEQYF
TRBJ2-7 | - | - | TRBV19 | CASSDRSYEQYF
TRBJ1-1 | TRBD1 | - | TRBV19 | CASSTKQGAQGTEAFF
TRBJ2-5 | - | - | TRBV2 | CASKDPGGETQYF
TRBJ1-5 | - | - | TRBV19 | CASSIREWHQPQHF
TRBJ2-3 | - | once | TRBV19 | CASRLTDGTDTQYF
TRBJ2-3 | TRBD2 | - | TRBV7-8 | CASGATKRAGGPLITDTQYF
TRBJ1-4 | - | - | TRBV28 | CASSFGEKLFF
TRBJ2-1 | - | - | TRBV29-1 | CSVDQSGTDNEQFF
TRBJ1-6 | - | - | TRBV2 | CASSEWGGNSPLHF
TRBJ1-2 | - | - | TRBV5-8 | CASSLYVTGGYTF
TRBJ2-2 | - | once | TRBV30 | CAWRAQNTGELFF
TRBJ2-7 | TRBD1 | - | TRBV9 | CASSGDRGYVGEQYF
TRBJ2-1 | TRBD2 | - | TRBV5-6 | CASSLVVSGGHNEQFF
TRBJ2-7 | - | - | TRBV9 | CASSGRGGYEQYF
TRBJ1-6 | TRBD1 | - | TRBV2 | CASSGWQGDSPLHF
TRBJ1-1 | - | - | TRBV1 | CTSIQTENTEAFF
TRBJ2-1 | TRBD2 | - | TRBV29-1 | CSVVFGASGSSYNEQFF